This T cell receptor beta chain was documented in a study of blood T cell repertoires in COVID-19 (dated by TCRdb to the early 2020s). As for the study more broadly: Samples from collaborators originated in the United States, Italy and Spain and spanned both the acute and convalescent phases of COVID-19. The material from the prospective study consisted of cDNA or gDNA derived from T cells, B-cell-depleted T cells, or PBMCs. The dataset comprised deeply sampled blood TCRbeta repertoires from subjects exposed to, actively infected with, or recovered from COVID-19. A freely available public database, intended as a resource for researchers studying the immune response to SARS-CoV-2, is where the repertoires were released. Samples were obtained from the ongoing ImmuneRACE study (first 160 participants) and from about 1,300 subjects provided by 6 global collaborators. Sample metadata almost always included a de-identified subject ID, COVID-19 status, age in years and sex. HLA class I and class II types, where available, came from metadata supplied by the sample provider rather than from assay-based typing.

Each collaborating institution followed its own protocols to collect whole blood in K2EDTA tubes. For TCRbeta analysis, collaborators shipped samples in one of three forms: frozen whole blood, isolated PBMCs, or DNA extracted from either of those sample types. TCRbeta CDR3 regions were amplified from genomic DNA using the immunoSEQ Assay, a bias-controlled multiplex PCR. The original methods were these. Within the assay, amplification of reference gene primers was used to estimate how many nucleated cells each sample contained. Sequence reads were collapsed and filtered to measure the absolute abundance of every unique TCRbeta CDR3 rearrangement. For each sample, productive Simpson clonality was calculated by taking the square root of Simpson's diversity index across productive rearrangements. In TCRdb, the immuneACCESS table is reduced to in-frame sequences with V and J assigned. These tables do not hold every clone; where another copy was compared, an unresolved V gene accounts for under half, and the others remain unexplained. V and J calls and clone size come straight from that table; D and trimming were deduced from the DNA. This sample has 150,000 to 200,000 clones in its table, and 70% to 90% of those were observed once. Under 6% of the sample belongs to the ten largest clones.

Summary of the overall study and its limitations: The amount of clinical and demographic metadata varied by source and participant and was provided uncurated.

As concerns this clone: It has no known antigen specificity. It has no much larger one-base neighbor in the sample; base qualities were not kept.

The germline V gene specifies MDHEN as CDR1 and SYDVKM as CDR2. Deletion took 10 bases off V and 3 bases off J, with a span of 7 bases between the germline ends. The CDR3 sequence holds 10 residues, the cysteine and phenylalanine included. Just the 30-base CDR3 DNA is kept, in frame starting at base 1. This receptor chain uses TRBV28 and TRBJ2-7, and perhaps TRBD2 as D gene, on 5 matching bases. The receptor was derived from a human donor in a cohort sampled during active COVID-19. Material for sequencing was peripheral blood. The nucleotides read TGTGCCACCGGGGTCTACGAGCAGTACTTC. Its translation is CATGVYEQYF.